This T cell receptor beta chain was captured by sequencing in a study of T cells in Graves' hyperthyroidism and ophthalmopathy. Study information: Peripheral blood was acquired at first diagnosis, ahead of any therapy whatsoever.

The CDR3 is 13 residues long. CDR1 and CDR2 from the germline V gene are SEHNR and FQNEAQ (reference sequence). Deletions cut 11 bases from V and 5 bases from J, with 19 bases between. A patient was excluded if there was uncontrolled infection, other autoimmune disease, pregnancy or lactation. The PBMCs had their origin in roughly 9.4 ml of fresh peripheral blood. Using RNA transcripts as the source, TCR beta CDR3 regions were amplified. HTBI primers were the set used in a first-round RT-PCR of the TCR CDR3. MiXCR was run by TCRdb on the multiplex PCR reads, yielding one entry per CDR3 protein. The repertoire holds under 450,000 distinct CDR3 sequences, around a sixth seen once, with about 7.7% in the top ten.

The sequenced material came from blood. The chain couples TRBV7-9 to TRBJ2-7, with D tentatively TRBD2 (5 bases). The clonotype was recovered from a woman between 18 and 29 years old with Graves' hyperthyroidism. Written as DNA, the CDR3 is TGTGCCCTCCGGGGTGCTTCTCCCCACGAGCAGTACTTC. Amino acid sequence: CALRGASPHEQYF.